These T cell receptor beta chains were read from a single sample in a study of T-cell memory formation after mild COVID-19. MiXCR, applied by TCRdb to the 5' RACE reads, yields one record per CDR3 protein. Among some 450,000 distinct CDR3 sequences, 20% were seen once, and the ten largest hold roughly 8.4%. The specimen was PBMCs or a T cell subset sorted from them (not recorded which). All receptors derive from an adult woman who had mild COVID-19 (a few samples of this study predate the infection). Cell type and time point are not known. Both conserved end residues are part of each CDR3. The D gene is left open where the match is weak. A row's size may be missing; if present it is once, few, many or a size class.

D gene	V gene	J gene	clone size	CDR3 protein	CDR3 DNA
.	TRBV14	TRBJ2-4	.	CASSQDLNIQYF	TGTGCCAGCAGCCAAGATCTAAACATTCAGTACTTC
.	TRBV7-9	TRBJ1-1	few	CAGGTSGKNTEAFF	TGTGCCGGAGGTACGTCAGGGAAAAACACTGAAGCTTTCTTT
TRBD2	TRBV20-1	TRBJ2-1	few	CSAIDRLAGGDEQFF	TGCAGTGCTATCGACAGACTAGCGGGGGGCGATGAGCAGTTCTTC
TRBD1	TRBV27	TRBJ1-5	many	CASSSAQPTGEPQHF	TGTGCCAGCAGTTCGGCCCAACCGACAGGGGAGCCCCAGCATTTT
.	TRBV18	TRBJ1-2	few	CASSPSQGFSYGYTF	TGTGCCAGCTCACCATCCCAGGGGTTCAGCTATGGCTACACCTTC
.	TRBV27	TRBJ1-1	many	CASSPRPPFSGTEAFF	TGTGCCAGCAGTCCCCGTCCCCCCTTCTCCGGGACTGAAGCTTTCTTT
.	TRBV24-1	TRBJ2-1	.	CATSDWGNRSYNEQFF	TGTGCCACCAGTGACTGGGGGAACAGGTCCTACAATGAGCAGTTCTTC
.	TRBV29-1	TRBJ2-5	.	CSVEVETQYF	TGCAGCGTTGAAGTAGAGACCCAGTACTTC
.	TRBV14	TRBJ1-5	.	CASSRSNSNQPQHF	TGTGCCAGCAGCCGGTCGAATAGCAATCAGCCCCAGCATTTT
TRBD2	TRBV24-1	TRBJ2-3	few	CATRGGVTDTQYF	TGTGCCACCAGGGGAGGGGTCACAGATACGCAGTATTTT
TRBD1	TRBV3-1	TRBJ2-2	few	CASSRQGTTGELFF	TGTGCCAGCAGCCGACAGGGGACCACCGGGGAGCTGTTTTTT
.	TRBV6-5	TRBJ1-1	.	CASRTDRRGTEAFF	TGTGCCAGCAGGACGGATAGACGGGGCACTGAAGCTTTCTTT
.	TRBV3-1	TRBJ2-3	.	CASSLEVVADTQYF	TGTGCCAGCAGCCTCGAGGTTGTGGCAGATACGCAGTATTTT
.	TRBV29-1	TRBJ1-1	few	CSVEVSLTVNTEAFF	TGCAGCGTTGAAGTCAGTTTGACCGTGAACACTGAAGCTTTCTTT
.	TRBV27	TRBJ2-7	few	CASSWGRTSYEQYF	TGTGCCAGCAGTTGGGGACGGACTTCCTACGAGCAGTACTTC
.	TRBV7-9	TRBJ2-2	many	CASTNTGELFF	TGTGCCAGCACCAATACCGGGGAGCTGTTTTTT
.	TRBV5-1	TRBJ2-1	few	CASSLGYPSEQFF	TGCGCCAGCAGCTTGGGTTATCCCTCTGAGCAGTTCTTC
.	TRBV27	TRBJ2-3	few	CASSLRDPKDTQYF	TGTGCCAGCAGTTTGAGGGACCCGAAGGATACGCAGTATTTT
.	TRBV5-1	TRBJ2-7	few	CASSLGRGRVYEQYF	TGCGCCAGCAGCCTAGGACGCGGACGCGTCTACGAGCAGTACTTC
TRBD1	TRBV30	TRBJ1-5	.	CAWSKTGANQPQHF	TGTGCCTGGAGTAAGACAGGGGCAAATCAGCCCCAGCATTTT
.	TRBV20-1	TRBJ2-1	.	CSARDLFADEQFF	TGCAGTGCTAGAGATCTCTTTGCGGATGAGCAGTTCTTC
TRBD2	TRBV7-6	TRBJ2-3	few	CASSPQRGAGTDTQYF	TGTGCCAGCAGCCCCCAGCGGGGGGCTGGCACAGATACGCAGTATTTT
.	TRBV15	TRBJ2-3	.	CATTERSTDTQYF	TGTGCCACTACTGAGAGGAGCACAGATACGCAGTATTTT
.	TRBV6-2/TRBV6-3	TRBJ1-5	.	CASSSGISNQPQHF	TGTGCCAGCAGTTCCGGGATTAGCAATCAGCCCCAGCATTTT
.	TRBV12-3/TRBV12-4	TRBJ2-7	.	CASSFFSNEQYF	TGTGCCAGCAGTTTCTTTAGTAACGAGCAGTACTTC
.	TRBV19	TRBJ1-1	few	CASSIDRNTEAFF	TGTGCCAGTAGTATAGACAGGAACACTGAAGCTTTCTTT
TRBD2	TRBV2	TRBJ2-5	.	CASSGLAGGQETQYF	TGTGCCAGCAGTGGACTAGCGGGGGGGCAAGAGACCCAGTACTTC
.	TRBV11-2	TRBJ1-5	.	CASSLNGYNQPQHF	TGTGCCAGCAGCTTAAACGGATACAATCAGCCCCAGCATTTT
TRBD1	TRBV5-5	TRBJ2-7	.	CASSSDRDRYEQYF	TGTGCCAGCAGCTCGGACCGGGACAGATACGAGCAGTACTTC
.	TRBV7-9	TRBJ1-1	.	CASSPGGGTNTEAFF	TGTGCCAGCAGCCCCGGAGGGGGGACGAACACTGAAGCTTTCTTT
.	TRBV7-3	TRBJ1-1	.	CASRQDGYTEAFF	TGTGCCAGCAGACAGGACGGATACACTGAAGCTTTCTTT
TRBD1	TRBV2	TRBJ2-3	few	CASTATGTGQDTQYF	TGTGCCAGCACCGCGACCGGGACAGGGCAGGATACGCAGTATTTT
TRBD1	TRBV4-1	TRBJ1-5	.	CASSQYAGTGVQPQHF	TGCGCCAGCAGCCAATACGCCGGGACAGGGGTTCAGCCCCAGCATTTT
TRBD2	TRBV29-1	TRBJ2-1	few	CSVDSASGSTNEQFF	TGCAGCGTCGACTCCGCGAGCGGGAGTACCAATGAGCAGTTCTTC
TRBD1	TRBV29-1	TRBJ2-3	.	CSVEDPSRDRETDTQYF	TGCAGCGTTGAAGATCCCAGTAGGGACAGGGAAACAGATACGCAGTATTTT
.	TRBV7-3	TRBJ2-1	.	CASSDTGTKGDEQFF	TGTGCCAGCAGCGATACCGGGACCAAGGGGGATGAGCAGTTCTTC
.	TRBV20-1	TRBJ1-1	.	CSALQALNTEAFF	TGCAGTGCTCTTCAGGCTCTGAACACTGAAGCTTTCTTT
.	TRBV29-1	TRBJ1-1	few	CSVDWGGATEAFF	TGCAGCGTTGATTGGGGGGGCGCCACTGAAGCTTTCTTT
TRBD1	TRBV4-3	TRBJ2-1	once	CASSPGTGWYEQFF	TGCGCCAGCAGCCCGGGGACAGGGTGGTATGAGCAGTTCTTC
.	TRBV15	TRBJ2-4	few	CATSRDGVQGPKYF	TGTGCCACCAGCAGAGATGGAGTACAGGGCCCCAAGTACTTC
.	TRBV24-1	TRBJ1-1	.	CATSDLTHGQAFF	TGTGCCACCAGTGATTTGACACACGGGCAAGCTTTCTTT
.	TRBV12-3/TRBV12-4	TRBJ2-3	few	CASTPQGDTQYF	TGTGCCAGCACCCCACAGGGCGATACGCAGTATTTT
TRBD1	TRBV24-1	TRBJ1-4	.	CATSDPTGTRGEKLFF	TGTGCCACCAGTGATCCGACAGGGACCCGGGGTGAAAAACTGTTTTTT
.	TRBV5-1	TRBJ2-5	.	CASSAGGEETQYF	TGCGCCAGCAGCGCAGGCGGCGAAGAGACCCAGTACTTC
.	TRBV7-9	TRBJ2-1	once	CASRADMDEQFF	TGTGCCAGCAGGGCTGACATGGATGAGCAGTTCTTC
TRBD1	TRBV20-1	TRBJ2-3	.	CSAPRGDREFWRTDTQYF	TGCAGTGCCCCCAGGGGGGACAGGGAATTTTGGCGCACAGATACGCAGTATTTT
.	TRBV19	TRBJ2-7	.	CASSLKDGYEQYF	TGTGCCAGTAGTCTAAAAGACGGCTACGAGCAGTACTTC
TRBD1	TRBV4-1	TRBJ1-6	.	CASRLGGSPLHF	TGCGCCAGCAGACTAGGGGGCTCACCCCTCCACTTT